A single count supports the clone carrying this T cell receptor (beta chain). The sample originates from a study of blood T cell repertoires in COVID-19. Study as a whole: Collection of acute and convalescent COVID-19 samples took place in the United States, Italy and Spain. Sample material is recorded as cDNA or gDNA derived from T cells, B-cell-depleted T cells, or PBMCs.

Per the authors' pipeline: Estimated nucleated cell counts came from reference gene primer amplification. The data were produced by immunoSEQ multiplex PCR, yet TCRdb's version contains in-frame clones alone and is incomplete. The DNA gave D and trimming, while V, J and clone size come from that table. The profile covers around 120,000 clones, with almost 70% appearing a single time and 2.2% taken by the ten largest. This clonotype was sampled from a woman aged 70 to 79 with acute or convalescent COVID-19. Sample: peripheral blood.

CDR3 coding DNA: TGTGCCAGCAGCTGGGGGGGGCAGGGCGGCTCACCCCTCCACTTT. Protein product: CASSWGGQGGSPLHF. The rearrangement joins TRBV7-9 to TRBJ1-6, with a possible D match to TRBD1 (6 bases). This CDR3 is built from 15 residues. Germline V lookup: CDR1 SEHNR, CDR2 FQNEAQ (reference sequence). The germline V and J ends were trimmed by 4 bases and 10 bases, with 17 bases remaining between them.